The 21 T cell receptor beta chains listed next were all sequenced from one sample in a study of vaccination and CD4 T cells after COVID-19. Sample treatment: 10-day PBMC culture with coronavirus spike peptide pools or control peptides (ViraFEST assay). Cultured CD4+ T cells had their DNA profiled by the Oncomine TCR Beta short-read assay. TCRdb reanalysed the PCR reads using MiXCR and keeps one entry per CDR3 protein. The data contain some 18,000 distinct CDR3 sequences, 50% to 65% of them seen just once; the ten biggest clones take up 6.6%. No cognate antigen is known for these TCRs. Sequenced material: CD4+ T cells from blood, cultured in vitro, taken before SARS-CoV-2 vaccination. Receptors originate from a human donor who had recovered from COVID-19.

This clonotype showed up just a few times. This chain uses TRBV7-2 with TRBJ2-1; the D is unclear. From germline, CDR1 is SGHTA and CDR2 FQGNSA. The V gene lost 0 bases and the J gene lost 4 bases, with 10 bases spanning the gap. The CDR3 totals 15 residues. The CDR3 sequence: CASSLARNAYNEQFF. Written as DNA, the CDR3 is TGTGCCAGCAGCTTAGCGCGAAACGCGTACAATGAGCAGTTCTTC.

The chain is built from TRBV7-3 and TRBJ2-3, with D hard to call. Trimming cost V 4 bases and J 2 bases, with 10 bases left between them. From germline, CDR1 is SGHTA and CDR2 FQGTGA. CDR3 length: 14 amino acids. The DNA for the CDR3 is TGTGCCAGCAGCTCGGGCCAGTCCACAGATACGCAGTATTTT. Amino acid sequence: CASSSGQSTDTQYF.

This chain links TRBV18 with TRBJ2-6; either TRBD1 or TRBD2 may supply D (5 bases each). The germline gives CDR1 KGHSH, CDR2 LQKENI. Trimming removed 6 bases from V and 0 bases from J, with 12 bases in between. This CDR3 has 16 amino acids. The CDR3: CASSPGGGSGANVLTF. The CDR3, as DNA: TGTGCCAGCTCCCCCGGTGGGGGCTCTGGGGCCAACGTCCTGACTTTC.

V and J are TRBV6-2 or TRBV6-3 and TRBJ2-5, with D perhaps TRBD1 (6 bases). This CDR3 spans 14 amino acids. Trimming shortened V by 7 bases and J by 4 bases, and 16 bases separated the two germline ends. Germline values: CDR1 MNHEY, CDR2 SVGEGT. CDR3 coding DNA: TGTGCCAGCAATAAGAGGGTAGGGGGAGAGACCCAGTACTTC. Residues: CASNKRVGGETQYF.

The CDR3 nucleotides are TGTGCCAGCAGTTTAGGTATGGGGGTTCGCTACGAGCAGTACTTC. Residues: CASSLGMGVRYEQYF. The chain combines TRBV27 with TRBJ2-7; D is possibly TRBD1 or TRBD2 (5 bases each). The CDR3 covers 15 residues. Germline values: CDR1 MNHEY, CDR2 SMNVEV (reference sequence). Trimming removed 2 bases from V and 3 bases from J, with 14 bases in between.

This clonotype was found a few times. This chain connects TRBV4-2 to TRBJ1-5; D is ambiguous. In germline, CDR1 is LGHNA, CDR2 YNFKEQ. The length of the CDR3 is 12 residues. With 3 bases removed from V and 0 bases from J, the gap between germline ends came to 0 bases. The CDR3 sequence: CASSHSNQPQHF. CDR3 sequence (DNA): TGTGCCAGCAGCCATAGCAATCAGCCCCAGCATTTT.

This chain joins TRBV28 and TRBJ1-2; no reliable D call. CDR3 length equals 15 residues. With 3 bases removed from V and 8 bases from J, the gap between germline ends came to 19 bases. Per germline, CDR1 MDHEN and CDR2 SYDVKM. CDR3 sequence reads: CASSLAPRVSRGYTF. CDR3 nucleotide sequence: TGTGCCAGCAGTTTGGCCCCGCGGGTTTCTCGCGGCTACACCTTC.

The CDR3 region is CASSLGGTGGGTEAFF. The CDR3 DNA sequence: TGCGCCAGCAGCTTGGGAGGGACAGGGGGCGGAACTGAAGCTTTCTTT. The gene calls are TRBV5-1 and TRBJ1-1, with 12 bases aligning to TRBD1. CDR1 is SGHRS, CDR2 YFSETQ, per germline. The CDR3 is 16 amino acids. V was clipped by 0 bases and J by 5 bases; unmatched bases: 5.

This clonotype was seen more than once but under ten times. The rearrangement joins TRBV7-2 to TRBJ2-5; 7 bases line up with TRBD2. The ends lost 0 bases at V and 6 bases at J; junction bases unmatched: 1. CDR3 length: 13 amino acids. Germline V gene data show CDR1 as SGHTA and CDR2 as FQGNSA. The CDR3 DNA follows: TGTGCCAGCAGCTTAGCGGGAGGGCAGACCCAGTACTTC. It encodes CASSLAGGQTQYF.

This clonotype appeared once. This rearrangement joins TRBV5-4 to TRBJ2-7, with 11 bases identical to TRBD2. The germline gives CDR1 SGHNT, CDR2 YYREEE (reference sequence). The CDR3 is 16 residues long. The ends lost 0 bases at V and 3 bases at J; junction bases unmatched: 5. CDR3 sequence: CASSLVASGRNYEQYF. Written as DNA, the CDR3 is TGTGCCAGCAGCTTGGTGGCTAGCGGGAGGAACTACGAGCAGTACTTC.

The chain recombines TRBV6-2 or TRBV6-3 with TRBJ2-3; the D call may be TRBD1 or TRBD2 (5 bases each). Germline CDR1 is MNHEY and CDR2 is SVGEGT. V lost 10 bases and J lost 2, with 13 bases in between. This CDR3 contains 13 residues. The CDR3 loop reads CATTRGDTDTQYF. The CDR3 DNA reads TGTGCCACCACGAGGGGCGACACAGATACGCAGTATTTT.

The chain carries TRBV10-3 and TRBJ2-7; D is perhaps TRBD2 (6 bases). V lost 4 bases, J lost 5 bases, and 18 bases lay in between. CDR1 is ENHRY, CDR2 SYGVKD, per germline. This CDR3 has 15 residues. The CDR3 here is CAISAIRERPNEQYF. The CDR3 DNA reads TGTGCCATCAGTGCGATCCGGGAGCGCCCTAACGAGCAGTACTTC.

The CDR3 region is CASEDSSNYGYTF. CDR3 nucleotide sequence: TGTGCCAGCGAGGACAGTTCTAACTATGGCTACACCTTC. J is TRBJ1-2 and V is TRBV6-1; weak D call: TRBD1 (6 bases). This CDR3 region has 13 residues. Per the germline V gene, CDR1 is MNHNS and CDR2 is SASEGT. Trimming removed 8 bases at V and 0 bases at J, with 10 bases between.

This chain connects TRBV20-1 to TRBJ2-5; D is uncertain. V was trimmed by 6 bases and J by 1 base, leaving 9 bases between them. This CDR3 has 12 amino acids. The germline gives CDR1 DFQATT, CDR2 SNEGSKA (reference sequence). CDR3 bases: TGCAGTGCGGCTCGCGCCCAAGAGACCCAGTACTTC. Amino acids: CSAARAQETQYF.

This clonotype was detected a few times. The chain employs TRBV7-6 and TRBJ2-3; no clear D. Trimming removed 2 bases at V and 2 bases at J, with 14 bases between. From germline, CDR1 is SGHVS and CDR2 FNYEAQ. The CDR3 has 16 residues. CDR3 sequence (DNA): TGTGCCAGCAGCTTATCCGCCATTGGGTACACAGATACGCAGTATTTT. This encodes CASSLSAIGYTDTQYF.

This clonotype showed up just a few times. V usage is TRBV20-1 and J usage is TRBJ1-4; 7 bases are shared with TRBD1. V was clipped by 4 bases and J by 7 bases; unmatched bases: 6. The CDR3 extends over 13 amino acids. The germline gives CDR1 DFQATT, CDR2 SNEGSKA (reference sequence). The CDR3 region has the DNA TGCAGTGCTAACTCAGGACAGGTTGAAAAACTGTTTTTT. Amino acids: CSANSGQVEKLFF.

The DNA of the CDR3 is TGTGCCAGCGGTAAGAACTATGGCTACACCTTC. Protein product: CASGKNYGYTF. The chain is built from TRBV28 and TRBJ1-2; no reliable D call. Looked up from germline, CDR1 is MDHEN and CDR2 is SYDVKM. This CDR3 spans 11 amino acids. Deletions cut 8 bases from V and 2 bases from J, with 6 bases between.

This clonotype was seen a single time. The CDR3 loop is CASSITLGVDTQYF. In DNA, the CDR3 is TGTGCCAGCAGTATAACCCTCGGGGTAGATACGCAGTATTTT. The chain couples TRBV28 to TRBJ2-3; a weak D match, TRBD2 (5 bases). V was trimmed by 5 bases and J by 5 bases, leaving 14 bases between them. The length of the CDR3 is 14 residues. CDR1 is MDHEN and CDR2 is SYDVKM in the germline V gene.

The V and J genes are TRBV20-1 and TRBJ2-7; the D is unclear. The CDR3 consists of 13 residues. Trimming stripped 5 bases from V and 2 bases from J, with 13 bases between. CDR1 DFQATT and CDR2 SNEGSKA come from the germline V gene (reference sequence). CDR3 bases: TGCAGTGCTCCCTCAGAGATTACCTACGAGCAGTACTTC. Amino acid sequence: CSAPSEITYEQYF.

The chain combines TRBV4-2 with TRBJ1-5; D possibly corresponds to TRBD1 (6 bases). In germline, CDR1 is LGHNA, CDR2 YNFKEQ. This CDR3 contains 16 residues. V was cut by 2 bases and J by 8 bases, with 19 bases left in between. In nucleotides, the CDR3 is TGTGCCAGCAGCCAAAAAACACAGGGACCCGATGAGCCCCAGCATTTT. Translated, it gives CASSQKTQGPDEPQHF.

The V gene is TRBV2, the J gene TRBJ2-7, with a tentative D call TRBD2 (6 bases). CDR1 is SNHLY and CDR2 is FYNNEI in the germline V gene. The CDR3 totals 13 residues. V was pared by 4 bases and J by 5 bases, with 12 bases between. In nucleotides, the CDR3 is TGTGCCAGCAGTGGGGGTAGCGGAGACGAGCAGTACTTC. Translating gives CASSGGSGDEQYF.